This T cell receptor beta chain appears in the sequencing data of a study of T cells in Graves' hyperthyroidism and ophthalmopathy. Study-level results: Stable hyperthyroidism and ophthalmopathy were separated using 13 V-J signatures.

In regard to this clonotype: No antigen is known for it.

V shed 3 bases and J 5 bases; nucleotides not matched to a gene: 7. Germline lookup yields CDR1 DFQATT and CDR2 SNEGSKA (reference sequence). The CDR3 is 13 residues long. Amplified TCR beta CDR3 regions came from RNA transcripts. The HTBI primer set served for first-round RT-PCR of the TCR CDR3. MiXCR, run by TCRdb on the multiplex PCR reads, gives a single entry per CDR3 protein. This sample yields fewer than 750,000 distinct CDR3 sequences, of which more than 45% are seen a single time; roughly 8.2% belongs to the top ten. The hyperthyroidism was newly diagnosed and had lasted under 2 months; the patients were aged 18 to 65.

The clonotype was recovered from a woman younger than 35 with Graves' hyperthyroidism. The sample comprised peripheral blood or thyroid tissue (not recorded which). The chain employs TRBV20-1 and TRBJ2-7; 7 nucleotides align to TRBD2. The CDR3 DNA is TGCAGTGCTAGTGGGGGAGGGGACCACGAGCAGTACTTC. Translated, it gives CSASGGGDHEQYF.